This record looks at one T cell receptor beta chain sequence and its context. The data are from a study of T cell responses to AZD1222 COVID-19 vaccine. Measured with immunoSEQ multiplex PCR; TCRdb has only the in-frame clones, and not every one. The sample includes roughly 120,000 clones, 88% seen only once; the top ten take roughly 13%. Germline V gene lookup returns CDR1 SGHTA and CDR2 FQGNSA. There are 14 residues in the CDR3. The V and J ends lost 5 bases and 8 bases, in that order; junction bases with no gene match: 10. The sequences come from peripheral blood, collected on day 0 of MenACWY control vaccination. The source of this sequence is an adult in good health. This chain links TRBV7-2 with TRBJ1-2; 8 nucleotides align to TRBD1. The CDR3 DNA follows: TGTGCCAGCAGCCAATTACTCGGACAGGGCGGCTACACCTTC. It codes for CASSQLLGQGGYTF.